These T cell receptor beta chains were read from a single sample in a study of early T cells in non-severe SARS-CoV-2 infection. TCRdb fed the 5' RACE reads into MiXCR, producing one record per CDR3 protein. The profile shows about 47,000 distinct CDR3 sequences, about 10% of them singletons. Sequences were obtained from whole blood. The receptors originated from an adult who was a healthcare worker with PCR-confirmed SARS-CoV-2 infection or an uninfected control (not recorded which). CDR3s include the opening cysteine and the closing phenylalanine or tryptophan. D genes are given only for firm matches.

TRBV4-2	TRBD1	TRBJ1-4	CASSQEETGGYEKLFF
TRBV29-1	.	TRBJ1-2	CSVAVNLNYGYTF
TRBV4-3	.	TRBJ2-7	CASSQGVSDYEQYF
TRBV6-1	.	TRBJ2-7	CASSEAQGDYEQYF
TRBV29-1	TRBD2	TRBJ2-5	CSVKGIRGTSEETQYF
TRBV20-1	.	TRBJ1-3	CSASQTGGNTIYF
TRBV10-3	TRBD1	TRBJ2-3	CAISEDRGRTDTQYF
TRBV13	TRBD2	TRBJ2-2	CASSLNAGGTHGELFF
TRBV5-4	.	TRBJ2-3	CASSLMSTDTQYF
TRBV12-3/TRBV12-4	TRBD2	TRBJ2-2	CASSLTGLAGGELFF
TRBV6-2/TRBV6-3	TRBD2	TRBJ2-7	CASSYTKLAGGEQYF
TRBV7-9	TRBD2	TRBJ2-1	CASTFSGSSYNEQFF
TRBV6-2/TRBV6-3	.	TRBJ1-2	CASNFRWLEGNGYTF
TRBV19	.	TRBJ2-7	CASSKGRAYEQYF
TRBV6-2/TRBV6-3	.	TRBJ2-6	CASGINLGANVLTF
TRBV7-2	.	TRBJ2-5	CASSLDPKETQYF
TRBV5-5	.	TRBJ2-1	CASSSRGRSYNEQFF
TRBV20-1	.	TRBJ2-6	CSATDSGANVLTF
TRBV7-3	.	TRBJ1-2	CASTMGPNYGYTF
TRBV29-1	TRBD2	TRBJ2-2	CSARTPGGTGELFF
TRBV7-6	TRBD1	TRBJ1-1	CASSLGQRAEAFF
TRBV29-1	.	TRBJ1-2	CSVDRGMDYGYTF
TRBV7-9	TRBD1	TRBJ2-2	CVSSPRRGIAGELFF
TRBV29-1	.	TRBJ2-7	CSVVRVPYEQYF
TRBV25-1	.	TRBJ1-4	CASSEYWSLGGRGKLFF
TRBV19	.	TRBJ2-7	CASSPRGAAASYEQYF
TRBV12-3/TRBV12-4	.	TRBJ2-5	CASSFGGETQYF
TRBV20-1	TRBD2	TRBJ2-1	CSASGRASYNEQFF
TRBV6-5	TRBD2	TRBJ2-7	CASSYSGGQLAGAGEQYF